Below are 27 T cell receptor beta chains sequenced from a single sample in a study of blood T cell repertoires in COVID-19 (TCRdb year 2020). Library preparation used the immunoSEQ multiplex PCR assay. This immuneACCESS table, as held by TCRdb, lists in-frame sequences with V and J called but not all clones. Of the missing ones, under half trace to an unresolved V gene in checked studies; the others have no known cause. This sample is represented by about half a million clones; around 85% of them were singletons. The ten biggest clones cover about 3.2% of the sample. Sequencing was done on a sample of peripheral blood. These receptors were collected from a human donor in a cohort sampled during active COVID-19.

This clone was counted once. The chain recombines TRBV7-2 with TRBJ2-2; 12 bases align to TRBD2. Trimming at V came to 4 bases and at J to 3 bases, leaving 0 bases not matched to a gene. Germline-derived CDR1 and CDR2 are SGHTA and FQGNSA. The CDR3 covers 15 residues. This CDR3 reads CASSWTSGDTGELFF. CDR3 nucleotides: TGTGCCAGCAGCTGGACTAGCGGGGACACCGGGGAGCTGTTTTTT.

This clone was seen just once. V is TRBV28 and J is TRBJ2-2, with 8 positions matching TRBD1. This CDR3 is built from 15 residues. J was trimmed by 7 bases and V by 6 bases; bases with no gene match: 10. Per germline, CDR1 MDHEN and CDR2 SYDVKM. The CDR3 loop is CASRPTGVRDGELFF. In DNA, the CDR3 is TGTGCCAGCAGGCCGACAGGGGTTAGAGACGGGGAGCTGTTTTTT. Based on the CDR3 plus reference TRBV28 and TRBJ2-2, the full variable domain is DVKVTQSSRYLVKRTGEKVFLECVQDMDHENMFWYRQDPGLGLRLIYFSYDVKMKEKGDIPEGYSVSREKKERFSLILESASTNQTSMYLCASRPTGVRDGELFFGEGSRLTVL.

The chain has TRBV19 and TRBJ1-5, with D unresolved. The CDR3 spans 16 residues. V shed 4 bases and J shed 4 bases, with 17 bases lying between them. Germline CDR1 LNHDA, CDR2 SQIVND (reference sequence). The CDR3 DNA is TGTGCCAGTAGTACCGAAACAGAGCTCGGAAATCAGCCCCAGCATTTT. Translated: CASSTETELGNQPQHF.

The CDR3 sequence: CASSLYTGENYYEQYF. CDR3 DNA: TGTGCCAGCAGCTTATATACAGGCGAGAACTACTACGAGCAGTACTTC. The J gene is TRBJ2-7, the V gene TRBV7-9; possibly TRBD1 for D (5 bases). Trimming pared 2 bases from V and 3 bases from J, leaving 17 bases between. Germline assignment: CDR1 SEHNR and CDR2 FQNEAQ (reference sequence). This CDR3 region has 16 residues. Complete variable domain (other parts from reference TRBV7-9 and TRBJ2-7): DTGVSQNPRHKITKRGQNVTFRCDPISEHNRLYWYRQTLGQGPEFLTYFQNEAQLEKSRLLSDRFSAERPKGSFSTLEIQRTEQGDSAMYLCASSLYTGENYYEQYFGPGTRLTVT.

V and J are TRBV9 and TRBJ1-3; D might be TRBD1 (5 bases). Germline V gene data show CDR1 as SGDLS and CDR2 as YYNGEE. V lost 3 bases and J lost 0, with 10 bases in between. This CDR3 is built from 15 residues. The CDR3 DNA reads as TGTGCCAGCAGCGGCAGGGTCCTCTCTGGAAACACCATATATTTT. This codes for CASSGRVLSGNTIYF.

The chain uses TRBV12-3 or TRBV12-4 and TRBJ2-5; the D gene is possibly TRBD2 (5 bases). Trimming cost V 11 bases and J 1 base, with 11 bases left between them. The CDR3 sequence is 12 residues long. In DNA form, the CDR3 reads TGTGCCTCCGGAGGCTTCCAAGAGACCCAGTACTTC. Translating it yields CASGGFQETQYF.

The V and J genes are TRBV2 and TRBJ1-5; a weak D match, TRBD1 (5 bases). The CDR3 runs to 13 residues. Germline-derived CDR1 and CDR2 are SNHLY and FYNNEI. With 3 bases removed from V and 7 bases from J, the gap between germline ends came to 10 bases. The DNA of the CDR3 is TGTGCCAGCAGTGATAGGGGTAACCAGCCCCAGCATTTT. Translating it yields CASSDRGNQPQHF.

This rearrangement joins TRBV18 to TRBJ1-1; 9 positions agree with TRBD1. V lost 5 bases and J lost 5; bases outside the gene matches: 6. The CDR3 is made up of 14 amino acids. Germline V gene data show CDR1 as KGHSH and CDR2 as LQKENI. The DNA of the CDR3 is TGTGCCAGCTCAGCGGACAGGGGTAATACTGAAGCTTTCTTT. Translating gives CASSADRGNTEAFF.

The chain recombines TRBV5-3 with TRBJ2-1; maybe TRBD2 (6 bases). TRBV5-3 belongs to the ORF category, with a function that is uncertain. The CDR3 loop spans 14 amino acids. V gave up 2 bases and J gave up 6 bases, with 12 bases separating them. The CDR3 region is CARSFRPAGNEQFF. As DNA, the CDR3 is TGTGCCAGAAGCTTCCGACCAGCGGGCAATGAGCAGTTCTTC.

This clone was recorded a few times. The V call is TRBV5-1, the J call TRBJ2-3; weak D call: TRBD1 (5 bases). The V end lost 6 bases, the J end lost 0 bases, and 23 bases lay between the germline ends. The germline V gene encodes CDR1 SGHRS and CDR2 YFSETQ. CDR3 length: 18 amino acids. In DNA form, the CDR3 reads TGCGCCAGCAAATTGACAGTCACAGGAACCTTTAGCACAGATACGCAGTATTTT. Its translation: CASKLTVTGTFSTDTQYF.

This clone has only one observation. The genes are TRBV12-5 and TRBJ1-2, with 8 nucleotides matching TRBD1. This CDR3 is built from 13 residues. With V trimmed by 5 bases and J by 7 bases, 6 bases remained unmatched. Germline V lookup: CDR1 LGHNT, CDR2 FRNRAP. CDR3 in amino acids: CASGGQGIAGYTF. The CDR3 DNA sequence: TGTGCTAGTGGTGGACAGGGTATCGCTGGCTACACCTTC. The whole variable domain, filled in from reference TRBV12-5 and TRBJ1-2, reads DARVTQTPRHKVTEMGQEVTMRCQPILGHNTVFWYRQTMMQGLELLAYFRNRAPLDDSGMPKDRFSAEMPDATLATLKIQPSEPRDSAVYFCASGGQGIAGYTFGSGTRLTVV.

This clone was picked up a small number of times. The rearrangement uses TRBV7-9 and TRBJ1-5; D is undetermined. This CDR3 is 13 amino acids long. CDR1 and CDR2 (germline): SEHNR, FQNEAQ (reference sequence). The germline V and J ends were trimmed by 3 bases and 0 bases, with 3 bases remaining between them. The CDR3 is CASSFNSNQPQHF. CDR3 sequence (DNA): TGTGCCAGCAGCTTCAATAGCAATCAGCCCCAGCATTTT.

This clone has a single count. V and J are TRBV10-3 and TRBJ1-1, with D unresolved. Germline CDR1 ENHRY, CDR2 SYGVKD. Deletions cut 2 bases from V and 4 bases from J, with 5 bases between. This CDR3 contains 12 residues. CDR3 sequence reads: CAISETSTEAFF. CDR3 bases: TGTGCCATCAGTGAGACCAGCACTGAAGCTTTCTTT.

The chain is built from TRBV3-1 (or the pseudogene TRBV3-2) and TRBJ1-6, with no clear D. V dropped 4 bases and J dropped 8 bases, with 9 bases sitting between them. In germline, CDR1 is LGHDT, CDR2 YNNKEL (reference sequence). The CDR3 loop spans 13 amino acids. CDR3 DNA: TGTGCCAGCAGCCGTTACGGGGATTCACCCCTCCACTTT. Translation gives CASSRYGDSPLHF.

V usage is TRBV9 and J usage is TRBJ2-1; D ambiguous. Germline CDR1 SGDLS, CDR2 YYNGEE. CDR3 length: 13 residues. The V end was cut by 0 bases, the J end by 4 bases, with 5 bases between. The CDR3 DNA reads as TGTGCCAGCAGCGTAGCTAATTACAATGAGCAGTTCTTC. Protein product: CASSVANYNEQFF.

This rearrangement joins TRBV28 to TRBJ2-7; 9 bases map to TRBD2. Germline values: CDR1 MDHEN, CDR2 SYDVKM. V was pared by 6 bases and J by 6 bases, with 6 bases of the junction left unmatched. CDR3 length: 13 residues. CDR3 DNA: TGTGCCAGCAGAGCGGGAGGTTTTGGCGAGCAGTACTTC. Protein sequence: CASRAGGFGEQYF.

The rearrangement links TRBV7-2 to TRBJ2-5; 11 bases line up with TRBD2. V shed 0 bases, J shed 2 bases, and the junction held 2 bases outside the gene matches. CDR3 length: 16 amino acids. Germline V gene data show CDR1 as SGHTA and CDR2 as FQGNSA. The CDR3 coding sequence is TGTGCCAGCAGCTTAGCCGGGACTAGCGGTCAAGAGACCCAGTACTTC. This gives the protein CASSLAGTSGQETQYF.

This rearrangement joins TRBV5-1 to TRBJ2-7; D call uncertain. This CDR3 spans 12 amino acids. Germline lookup yields CDR1 SGHRS and CDR2 YFSETQ. The germline V and J ends were trimmed by 0 bases and 3 bases, with 4 bases remaining between them. The CDR3 sequence: CASSLGDYEQYF. CDR3 nucleotides: TGCGCCAGCAGCTTGGGAGACTACGAGCAGTACTTC.

This clone was detected a few times. This rearrangement joins TRBV15 to TRBJ2-2; tentatively, D is TRBD1 (6 bases). There are 15 residues in the CDR3. CDR1 and CDR2 (germline): LNHNV, YYDKDF (reference sequence). V lost 9 bases, J lost 6 bases, and 20 bases lay in between. The CDR3 sequence: CATETGIRAAGELFF. As DNA, the CDR3 is TGTGCCACTGAAACAGGGATACGCGCGGCCGGGGAGCTGTTTTTT.

V is TRBV5-4 and J is TRBJ2-3; D is unresolved. Germline CDR1 and CDR2: SGHNT and YYREEE (reference sequence). The CDR3 is 12 amino acids. V was pared by 2 bases and J by 3 bases, with 4 bases between. This CDR3 reads CASSFPTDTQYF. CDR3 bases: TGTGCCAGCAGCTTCCCGACAGATACGCAGTATTTT.

This clone occurred a few times. The chain uses TRBV30 and TRBJ2-7; TRBD1 matches 12 bases. Trimming at V came to 2 bases and at J to 6 bases, leaving 8 bases not matched to a gene. Germline loops: CDR1 GTSNPN, CDR2 SVGIG (reference sequence). The CDR3 has 15 amino acids. CDR3 in amino acids: CAWSHRGDRGLEQYF. CDR3 sequence (DNA): TGTGCCTGGAGTCACCGGGGGGACAGGGGGCTCGAGCAGTACTTC.

The chain is built from TRBV11-3 and TRBJ2-5, with 7 bases lining up with TRBD2. This CDR3 has 15 amino acids. J lost 4 bases, V lost 1 base, and 6 bases had no gene match. CDR1 is SGHNT and CDR2 is YENEEA in the germline V gene. The CDR3 DNA reads as TGTGCCAGCAGCTTAGCCGGCGGGAGAGGAGAGACCCAGTACTTC. The encoded protein is CASSLAGGRGETQYF.

The chain carries TRBV15 and TRBJ2-6; perhaps TRBD1 as D (5 bases). V lost 5 bases, J lost 4 bases, and 18 bases lay in between. The germline gives CDR1 LNHNV, CDR2 YYDKDF (reference sequence). This CDR3 has 17 residues. CDR3 in DNA: TGTGCCACCAGCGTAAATCTTCAGGGCACCGGGGCCAACGTCCTGACTTTC. Its translation: CATSVNLQGTGANVLTF.

The gene calls are TRBV5-8 and TRBJ2-5, with D possibly matching TRBD2 (5 bases). Germline CDR1 and CDR2: SGHTS and YDEGEE. The CDR3 consists of 12 residues. Trimming took 5 bases from V and 3 from J, leaving 8 bases between them. The CDR3 sequence: CASRRVEETQYF. The CDR3 DNA reads TGTGCCAGCAGGAGGGTCGAAGAGACCCAGTACTTC.

The chain is built from TRBV6-5 and TRBJ2-7; 7 bases are shared with TRBD1. The CDR3 is 14 amino acids. The germline V gene encodes CDR1 MNHEY and CDR2 SVGAGI. Trimming cost V 6 bases and J 4 bases; bases outside gene matches: 9. CDR3 amino acids: CASRKTQGPYEQYF. As DNA, the CDR3 is TGTGCCAGCAGAAAAACACAGGGGCCTTACGAGCAGTACTTC.

This sequence joins TRBV3-1 (or the pseudogene TRBV3-2) and TRBJ1-2; 7 nucleotides match TRBD1. This CDR3 has 16 amino acids. Germline V CDR1 and CDR2: LGHDT, YNNKEL (reference sequence). The ends lost 0 bases at V and 4 bases at J; junction bases unmatched: 8. Here the CDR3 reads CASSQEATGHSYGYTF. The CDR3 coding sequence is TGTGCCAGCAGCCAAGAAGCGACAGGGCATAGCTATGGCTACACCTTC.

The J gene is TRBJ2-3, the V gene TRBV24-1; perhaps TRBD2 as D (7 bases). The CDR3 is 16 residues long. The germline gives CDR1 KGHDR, CDR2 SFDVKD. With 9 bases removed from V and 9 bases from J, the gap between germline ends came to 27 bases. The CDR3: CATPKRDISPCGTQYF. CDR3 nucleotides: TGTGCCACCCCTAAGCGGGACATTTCCCCATGTGGCACGCAGTATTTT.